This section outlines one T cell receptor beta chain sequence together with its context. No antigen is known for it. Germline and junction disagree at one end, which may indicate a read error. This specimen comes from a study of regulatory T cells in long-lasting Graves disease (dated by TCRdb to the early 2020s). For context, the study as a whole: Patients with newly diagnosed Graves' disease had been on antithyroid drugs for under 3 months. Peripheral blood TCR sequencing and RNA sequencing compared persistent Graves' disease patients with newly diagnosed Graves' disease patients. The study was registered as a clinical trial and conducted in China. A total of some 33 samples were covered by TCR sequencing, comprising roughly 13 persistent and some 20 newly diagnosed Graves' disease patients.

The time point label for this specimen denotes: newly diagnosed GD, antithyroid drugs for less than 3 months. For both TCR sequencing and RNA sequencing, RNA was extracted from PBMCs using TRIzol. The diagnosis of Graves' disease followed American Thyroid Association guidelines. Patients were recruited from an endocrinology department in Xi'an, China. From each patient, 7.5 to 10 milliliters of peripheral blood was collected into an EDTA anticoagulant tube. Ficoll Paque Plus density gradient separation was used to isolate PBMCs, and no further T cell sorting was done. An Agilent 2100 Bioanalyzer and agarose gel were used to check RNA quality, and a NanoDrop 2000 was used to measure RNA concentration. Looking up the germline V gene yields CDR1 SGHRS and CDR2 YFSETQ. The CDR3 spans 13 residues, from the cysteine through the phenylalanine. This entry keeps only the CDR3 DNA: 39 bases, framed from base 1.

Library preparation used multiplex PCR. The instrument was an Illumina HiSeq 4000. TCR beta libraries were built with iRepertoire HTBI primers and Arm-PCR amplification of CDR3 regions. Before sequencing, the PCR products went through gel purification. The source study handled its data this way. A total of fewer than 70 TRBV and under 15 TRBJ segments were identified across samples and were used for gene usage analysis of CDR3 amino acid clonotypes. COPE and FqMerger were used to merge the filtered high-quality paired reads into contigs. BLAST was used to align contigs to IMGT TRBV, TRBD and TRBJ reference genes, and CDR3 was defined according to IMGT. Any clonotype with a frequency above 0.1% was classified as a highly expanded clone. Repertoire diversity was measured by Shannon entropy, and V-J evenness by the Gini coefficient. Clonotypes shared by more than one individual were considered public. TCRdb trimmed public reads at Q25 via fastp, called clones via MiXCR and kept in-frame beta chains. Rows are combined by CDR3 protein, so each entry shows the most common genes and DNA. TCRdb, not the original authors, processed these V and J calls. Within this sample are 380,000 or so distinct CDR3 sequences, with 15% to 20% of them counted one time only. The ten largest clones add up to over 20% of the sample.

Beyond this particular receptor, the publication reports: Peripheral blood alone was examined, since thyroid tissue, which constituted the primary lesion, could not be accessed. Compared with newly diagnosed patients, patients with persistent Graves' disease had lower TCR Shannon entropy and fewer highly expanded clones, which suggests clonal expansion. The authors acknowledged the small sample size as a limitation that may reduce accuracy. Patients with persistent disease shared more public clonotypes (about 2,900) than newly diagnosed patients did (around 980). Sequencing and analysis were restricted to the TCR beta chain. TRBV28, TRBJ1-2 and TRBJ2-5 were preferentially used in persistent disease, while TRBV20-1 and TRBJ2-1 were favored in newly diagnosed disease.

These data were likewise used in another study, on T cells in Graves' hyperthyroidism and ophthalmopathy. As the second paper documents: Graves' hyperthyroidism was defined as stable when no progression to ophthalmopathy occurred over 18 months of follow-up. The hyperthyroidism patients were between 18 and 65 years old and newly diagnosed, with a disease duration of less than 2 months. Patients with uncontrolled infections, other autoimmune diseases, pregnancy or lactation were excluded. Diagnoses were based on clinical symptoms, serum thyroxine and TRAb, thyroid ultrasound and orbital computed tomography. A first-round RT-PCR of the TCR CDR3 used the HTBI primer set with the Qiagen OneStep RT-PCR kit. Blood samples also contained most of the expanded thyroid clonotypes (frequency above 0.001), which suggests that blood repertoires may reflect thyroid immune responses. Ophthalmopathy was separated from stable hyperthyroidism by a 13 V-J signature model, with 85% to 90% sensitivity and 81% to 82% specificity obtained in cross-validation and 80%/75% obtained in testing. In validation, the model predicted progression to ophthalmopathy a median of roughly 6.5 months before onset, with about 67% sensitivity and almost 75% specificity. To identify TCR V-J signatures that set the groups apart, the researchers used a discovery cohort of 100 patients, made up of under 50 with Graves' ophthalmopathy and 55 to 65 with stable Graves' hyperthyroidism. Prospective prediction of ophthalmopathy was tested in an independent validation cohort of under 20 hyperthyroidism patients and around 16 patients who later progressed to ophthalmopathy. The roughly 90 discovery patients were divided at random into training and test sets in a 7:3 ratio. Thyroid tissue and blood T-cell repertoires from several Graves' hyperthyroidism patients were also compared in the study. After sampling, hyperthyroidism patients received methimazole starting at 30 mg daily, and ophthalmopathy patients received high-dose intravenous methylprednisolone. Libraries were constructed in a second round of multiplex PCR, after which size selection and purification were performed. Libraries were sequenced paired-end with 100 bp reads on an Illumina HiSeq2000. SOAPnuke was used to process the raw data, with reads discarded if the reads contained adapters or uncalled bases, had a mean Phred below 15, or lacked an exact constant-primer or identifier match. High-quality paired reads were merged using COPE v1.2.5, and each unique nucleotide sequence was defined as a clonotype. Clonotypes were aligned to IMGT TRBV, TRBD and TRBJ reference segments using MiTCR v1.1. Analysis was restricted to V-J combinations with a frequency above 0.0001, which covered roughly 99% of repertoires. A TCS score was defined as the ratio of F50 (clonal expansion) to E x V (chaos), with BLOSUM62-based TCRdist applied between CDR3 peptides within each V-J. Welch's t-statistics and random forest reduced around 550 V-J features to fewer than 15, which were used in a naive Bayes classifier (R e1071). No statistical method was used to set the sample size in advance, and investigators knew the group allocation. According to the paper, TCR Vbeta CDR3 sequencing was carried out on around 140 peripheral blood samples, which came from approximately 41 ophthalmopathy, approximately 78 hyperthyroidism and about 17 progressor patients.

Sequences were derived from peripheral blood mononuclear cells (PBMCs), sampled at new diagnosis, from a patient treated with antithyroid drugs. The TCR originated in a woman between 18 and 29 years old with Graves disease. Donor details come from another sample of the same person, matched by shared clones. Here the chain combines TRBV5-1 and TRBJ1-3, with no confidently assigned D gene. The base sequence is TGCGCCAGCAGCTTAGTCCCTGGCAACACCATATATTTT. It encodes CASSLVPGNTIYF.